The clone carrying this T cell receptor (beta chain) appeared a few times. This sample was taken from a study of technical replicates of blood from several donors. Some clones are missing from TCRdb's copy, which holds only in-frame ones; the method was immunoSEQ multiplex PCR. The profile covers over 90,000 clones, with about 96% appearing a single time and under 0.45% taken by the ten largest. Trimming removed 3 bases from V and 0 bases from J, with 17 bases in between. The CDR3 is made up of 17 amino acids. Germline V gene sequence: CDR1 LNHDA, CDR2 SQIVND (reference sequence). This clonotype was sampled from a human donor in good health. The genes are TRBV19 and TRBJ1-1; possible D gene TRBD1, 5 bases. Specimen: T cells isolated from PBMCs. CDR3 residues: CASSIPLRPGVNTEAFF. The CDR3 DNA is TGTGCCAGTAGTATTCCACTAAGGCCGGGGGTGAACACTGAAGCTTTCTTT.